This T cell receptor beta chain was sequenced during a study of beta chain features in type 1 diabetes. Whole-study findings and limits: For Type 1 diabetes patients, all four CD4+ subsets carried TCRB CDR3s that were moderately but significantly shorter. Among type 1 diabetes patients, VDJ junctions had fewer insertions and more deletions. In comparison with healthy donors, patients had naive, central memory and Treg TCRB repertoires that appeared more similar.

This clone was picked up a small number of times. What it binds is unknown. Once sorted, every population was more than 98% pure. The sequenced template was cDNA made from the entire isolated RNA. Only in-frame clones appear in the TCRdb table, and some are missing; sequencing was by immunoSEQ multiplex PCR. This sample yields fewer than 550,000 clones, of which roughly 11% are seen a single time; approximately 0.05% belongs to the top ten. The specimen was naive CD4+ T cells from blood. This receptor was obtained from a woman in her late teens or twenties in good health.

CDR3 nucleotide sequence: TGTGCCTGGACTTCACAACGACTAGAAAAACTGTTTTTT. Its translation: CAWTSQRLEKLFF. The chain uses TRBV30 and TRBJ1-4; D remains ambiguous. The CDR3 covers 13 residues. Trimming stripped 4 bases from V and 8 bases from J, with 14 bases between. CDR1 is GTSNPN and CDR2 is SVGIG in the germline V gene (reference sequence).